This TCR beta chain emerged from a study of blood T cell repertoires in COVID-19. Whole-study context: Samples representing acute and convalescent COVID-19 were sourced from the United States, Italy and Spain. Nucleic acid was either cDNA or gDNA, and it came from T cells, B-cell-depleted T cells, or PBMCs.

The trim removed 7 bases at V and 1 base at J, leaving 7 bases unmatched. This CDR3 contains 16 residues. In germline, CDR1 is SNHLY, CDR2 FYNNEI. In the original workflow: How many nucleated cells were present was estimated from reference gene primer amplification. TCRdb keeps only in-frame clones here, not all; method: immunoSEQ multiplex PCR. The V and J calls and clone size come from that table; D and trimming were worked out from the DNA. The table records approximately 67,000 clones, around 82% of them present only once. Sequences were obtained from peripheral blood. The clonotype comes from a man between 60 and 70 years old with acute or convalescent COVID-19. The rearrangement links TRBV2 to TRBJ1-5, with 10 bases fitting TRBD1. CDR3 coding DNA: TGTGCCAGCACTCGAGACAGGGGGCGAAGCAATCAGCCCCAGCATTTT. This encodes CASTRDRGRSNQPQHF. Combining the CDR3 with reference TRBV2 and TRBJ1-5 gives the whole variable domain EPEVTQTPSHQVTQMGQEVILRCVPISNHLYFYWYRQILGQKVEFLVSFYNNEISEKSEIFDDQFSVERPDGSNFTLKIRSTKLEDSAMYFCASTRDRGRSNQPQHFGDGTRLSIL.